This T cell receptor (beta chain) was sequenced in a study of Graves' ophthalmopathy and Graves' hyperthyroidism. The study's findings and limits: Ophthalmopathy progression was predicted with under 71% sensitivity and approximately 72% specificity. Appearing in blood as well were most expanded thyroid clonotypes above 0.001 frequency.

If patients had other autoimmune diseases, uncontrolled infections, pregnancy or lactation, they were excluded. In this sample, this clonotype turned up a few times. Its specificity is not known. The authors amplified TCR beta CDR3 regions from RNA transcripts. HTBI-primed RT-PCR formed the first round, and a multiplex PCR formed the second. TCRdb redid the calling of the multiplex PCR reads with MiXCR, one entry per CDR3 protein. This table has some 520,000 distinct CDR3 sequences, approximately 15% appearing once. CDR1 and CDR2 from the germline V gene are SGHRS and YFSETQ. Between the trimmed V and J ends, which lost 4 bases and 2 bases, there was a span of 12 bases. The CDR3 consists of 14 residues.

Sequencing input: blood. The sequence was collected from a woman in her thirties with Graves' ophthalmopathy. The chain is built from TRBV5-1 and TRBJ2-5, with a tentative D call TRBD2 (5 bases). CDR3 sequence: CASSLDYPQETQYF. In DNA form, the CDR3 reads TGCGCCAGCAGCCTAGACTACCCACAAGAGACCCAGTACTTC.